This TCR beta chain was sequenced in a study of blood T cells in healthy people across ages. Ranging in age from roughly 6 to 100, the donors were healthy Caucasian individuals from Russia. Whole-study findings and limits: Comparison with aged donors showed that long-lived donors had more naive CD4+ cells and higher diversity.

Trimming removed 6 bases from V and 5 bases from J, with 19 bases in between. The CDR3 has 14 amino acids. CDR1 is SQVTM and CDR2 is ANQGSEA in the germline V gene. A sample-barcoded 5' primer and a J-beta primer mix were used in a second PCR of roughly 6 to 11 cycles. Tagging of each cDNA molecule was performed by a template-switch adaptor with 12 random nucleotides. Researchers report that each sample yielded at least 2.5 million CDR3-containing paired-end reads. TCRdb reprocessed the 5' RACE reads with MiXCR, giving one entry per CDR3 protein. This sample has under 950,000 distinct CDR3 sequences, with 20% to 25% found just once. In this sample, this clonotype turned up a few times. Its antigen is currently unknown.

V and J are TRBV29-1 and TRBJ2-5; D not resolved. This TCR was sampled from a man between 65 and 85 years old in good health. Input material: blood. DNA of the CDR3: TGCAGCGTCGGCCCGGTCGATAGAGGCGAGACCCAGTACTTC. Protein product: CSVGPVDRGETQYF.